This TCR beta chain was found in a study of a mutant IDH1 vaccine in newly diagnosed glioma (dated by TCRdb to the early 2020s). About the study as a whole: Across visits V03 through V10, patients got a total of eight vaccinations, given in weeks 1, 3, 5, 7, 11, 15, 19 and 23. Longitudinal TCRB deep sequencing was performed for approximately 24 treated patients wherever samples were available for exploratory analyses. Vaccination was initiated 4-6 weeks after radiotherapy alone, or concurrently with temozolomide cycles in the chemotherapy-containing groups. The approximately 30 treated patients were approximately 60% male and around 38% female, with a mean age of approximately 40 years. Prior to enrollment, standard therapy consisting of radiotherapy alone, temozolomide alone, or radiochemotherapy with temozolomide had been administered to patients, with the combination being received by most patients. Peripheral blood was collected at six visits: V03 (baseline), V05, V07, V10, V12 and V13.

The meaning of the sample's time point label: week 11, during vaccination. Every vaccine dose consisted of 300 ug of a 20-mer mutant IDH1 peptide in Montanide, administered subcutaneously together with topical imiquimod. All donors had newly diagnosed IDH1-mutant astrocytomas of WHO grade 3 or 4 that showed loss of nuclear ATRX. The samples were drawn from NOA16, a multicentre, single-arm, open-label phase I trial in Germany that tested a mutant IDH1 peptide vaccine in humans for the first time. Genomic DNA for TCRB sequencing was extracted from EDTA blood using the DNeasy Blood and Tissue Kit. Broader findings and caveats from the paper: It was noted by the authors that analyses of patient blood samples could not be reproduced owing to sample limitations. Vaccine-induced immune responses across multiple MHC alleles were detected in 93.3% of patients. PBMC samples for TCRB deep sequencing were selected based on availability. Changes in the top peripheral T cell clonotypes picked up by TCRB sequencing did not appear to be linked to pseudoprogression.

Library preparation was by the immunoSEQ multiplex PCR assay. The hsTCRB Kit was used according to the manufacturer's protocol to amplify rearranged TCR beta chain sequences. Sequencing of TCRB libraries was carried out on an Illumina MiSeq. As for how the authors treated the data: Demultiplexing, trimming and gene mapping were performed with the kit vendor's proprietary platform. The source is immuneACCESS, and TCRdb retained only in-frame sequences with V and J called. Part of the clones is not carried over; for the studies checked, unresolved V genes explain less than half of this, and the remainder is unexplained. The D gene and trimming were derived from the DNA, and the V and J assignments and clone size from that table. The sample contains tens of thousands of clones, roughly 83% of them found a single time. The ten largest account for 9% to 10% of the sample. A few counts support this clone. No cognate antigen has been identified for it. No base quality values were provided; no much bigger clone lies one nucleotide off.

Specimen: PBMCs, collected from a glioma patient whose treatment included an IDH1 peptide vaccine. This sequence originates from a woman between 50 and 59 years old with glioma.

The CDR3: CASSLAGGGGQPQHF. The DNA sequence reads TGTGCCAGCAGCTTAGCTGGCGGGGGCGGTCAGCCCCAGCATTTT. The chain is encoded by TRBV11-2 joined to TRBJ1-5; TRBD1 is possibly the D segment (6 matching bases). According to the germline V gene, CDR1 reads SGHAT and CDR2 reads FQNNGV. V loses 1 base, J loses 6 bases, and the germline ends lie 13 bases apart. Including cysteine and phenylalanine, the CDR3 has 15 amino acids. Just the 45-base CDR3 DNA is kept, in frame starting at base 1. Reference TRBV11-2 and TRBJ1-5 proteins supply the regions before and after the CDR3; the full variable domain is: EAGVAQSPRYKIIEKRQSVAFWCNPISGHATLYWYQQILGQGPKLLIQFQNNGVVDDSQLPKDRFSAERLKGVDSTLKIQPAKLEDSAVYLCASSLAGGGGQPQHFGDGTRLSIL.